This TCR beta chain was found in a study of CXCR3-negative and CXCR3-positive naive CD8 T cells (dated by TCRdb to 2018 to 2020). A note on the overall study: About 150 million TRB reads were obtained in total, roughly 1.5 +/- 0.3 million reads per library. Diversity and physicochemical repertoire analyses were performed on about eleven donors pooled from two independent experiments. Naive subsets from 5 or 6 donors and memory cells from 3 donors were included in the TRBV-TRBJ cluster analysis. The full study reports these points: Similar TRBV-TRBJ usage was shown by naive CXCR3-negative and CXCR3-positive cells from the same donor, whereas distinct patterns were shown by memory cells. Because surface CD5, which is linked to self-reactivity in mice, was comparable between the naive subsets, TCR interaction strength was also inferred from the physicochemical properties of TRB CDR3s. Both naive subsets had comparably high repertoire diversity, while memory CD8+ T cells had much lower repertoire diversity. Freshly isolated PBMCs were used for most assays because CXCR3 expression went down partially after cryopreservation. Compared with CXCR3-negative naive cells, CXCR3-positive naive cells had TRB CDR3s with higher hydrophobicity (lower Kidera factor 4), lower energy, and higher strength and volume indices.

For CDR1 and CDR2, the germline V gene (reference sequence) lists SEHNR and FQNEAQ. The CDR3 spans 14 residues, from the cysteine through the phenylalanine. No DNA is recorded. For every CD8+ T cell subset, 300,000 cells were flow-sorted straight into RLT lysis buffer, and each subset was sorted in triplicate. Naive CD8+ T cells were defined stringently as CD45RO-CCR7+CD27+CD95- to exclude memory contaminants. Peripheral blood mononuclear cells were isolated from buffy coats by standard density gradient centrifugation. Naive CXCR3-negative and CXCR3-positive CD8+ T cells were flow-sorted using a FACSAria III. Total RNA was extracted from sorted cells with an RNeasy Mini Kit. Sequencing instrument: NextSeq 550. The Human TCR Profiling Kit (MiLaboratory) was used to make UMI-labeled 5' RACE TRB cDNA libraries. The full amount of extracted RNA was used for cDNA synthesis, and the full amount of resulting cDNA was used for PCR amplification. Libraries were prepared in parallel using an identical number of PCR cycles. The authors processed their data as follows. About 50,000 +/- 9,200 unique UMI-labeled TRB cDNA molecules per library were extracted with MIGEC and MiXCR, with at least two reads per UMI required. Each library averaged about 40,000 +/- 10,000 functional in-frame TRB CDR3 nucleotide clonotypes without stop codons. After downsampling to 5000 UMI-labeled TRB molecules per sample, diversity metrics, including normalized Shannon-Wiener and Chao1, were computed in VDJtools. VDJtools was used to calculate clonotype-size-weighted physicochemical properties of the central five CDR3 residues, namely interaction energy, strength, volume and Kidera factor 4. Each entry corresponds to one CDR3 protein sequence from reads that TCRdb reprocessed, and DNA is not given. The V and J calls, along with clone size, are taken from TCRdb and not from the paper's own processing. This specimen's table enumerates 140,000 to 150,000 distinct CDR3 sequences. Of the sample, roughly 0.27% is held by the ten largest clones.

On this clonotype: Its antigen is unknown.

The receptor's source is a human donor in good health. Some clones in this sample may be carry-over from other donors' samples. The V and J genes are TRBV7-9 and TRBJ2-1; as DNA is missing, the TRBD1 call by TCRdb cannot be tested. The sequenced material came from naive CXCR3+ CD8+ T cells from blood. The sample's cell subset or site, from its label and the paper: CD45RO-CCR7+CD27+CD95- naive CD8+ T cells expressing CXCR3 (TNR3+). The CDR3 in this case is CASSIHQGYNEQFF.